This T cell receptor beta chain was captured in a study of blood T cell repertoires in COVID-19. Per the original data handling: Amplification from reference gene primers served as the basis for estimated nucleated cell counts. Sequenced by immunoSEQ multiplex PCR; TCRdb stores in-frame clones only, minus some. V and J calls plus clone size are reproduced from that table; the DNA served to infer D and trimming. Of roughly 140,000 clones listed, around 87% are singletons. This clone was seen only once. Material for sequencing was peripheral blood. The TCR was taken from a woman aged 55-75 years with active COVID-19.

CDR3 sequence reads: CASSPGQNNQPQHF. The CDR3 nucleotides read TGTGCCAGCTCACCGGGACAAAACAATCAGCCCCAGCATTTT. V and J are TRBV18 and TRBJ1-5, with a possible D match to TRBD1 (6 bases). This CDR3 has 14 residues. V gave up 3 bases and J gave up 3 bases, with 9 bases separating them. Germline V CDR1 and CDR2: KGHSH, LQKENI. Drawing the rest from reference TRBV18 and TRBJ1-5, the complete variable domain is NAGVMQNPRHLVRRRGQEARLRCSPMKGHSHVYWYRQLPEEGLKFMVYLQKENIIDESGMPKERFSAEFPKEGPSILRIQQVVRGDSAAYFCASSPGQNNQPQHFGDGTRLSIL.